A selection of T cell receptor beta chains follows, all from one sample in a study of control samples from healthy donors and cancer patients. TCRdb's copy holds only in-frame clones and misses some; the assay was immunoSEQ multiplex PCR. The data contain roughly 100,000 clones, roughly 85% of them singletons. Sequencing used blood. These receptors all come from a woman aged 50 to 60 in good health. CDR3s include the opening cysteine and the closing phenylalanine or tryptophan. Fields, in order: J gene, clone size, D gene, V gene, CDR3 protein, CDR3 DNA. A D gene is named only where the DNA matches it firmly. Expanded clones get a size class; other rows say once, few or many, or leave the size out.

TRBJ2-2 | . | . | TRBV4-3 | CASSQAPLGGGVGELFF | TGCGCCAGCAGCCAAGCTCCCCTAGGAGGGGGGGTCGGGGAGCTGTTTTTT
TRBJ2-7 | . | TRBD2 | TRBV5-1 | CASGGGRSYEQYF | TGCGCCAGCGGGGGAGGGAGAAGCTACGAGCAGTACTTC
TRBJ1-2 | . | . | TRBV27 | CASSPAREFDGYTF | TGTGCCAGCAGTCCCGCCCGGGAGTTTGATGGCTACACCTTC
TRBJ1-4 | . | . | TRBV7-9 | CASSTGPAEKLFF | TGTGCCAGCAGCACAGGACCGGCGGAGAAACTGTTTTTT
TRBJ1-5 | . | . | TRBV19 | CASSLGIYSNQPQHF | TGTGCCAGTAGTCTTGGGATTTATAGCAATCAGCCCCAGCATTTT
TRBJ2-3 | . | . | TRBV5-1 | CASSLRGDTQYF | TGCGCCAGCAGCTTGAGGGGAGATACGCAGTATTTT
TRBJ1-5 | . | . | TRBV19 | CASSIGAGNEYSNQPQHF | TGTGCCAGTAGTATAGGTGCCGGGAACGAATATAGCAATCAGCCCCAGCATTTT
TRBJ1-5 | . | . | TRBV2 | CASSEELLLSNQPQHF | TGTGCCAGCAGTGAGGAGTTGTTATTGAGCAATCAGCCCCAGCATTTT
TRBJ2-5 | . | . | TRBV5-1 | CASSPGVRGETQYF | TGCGCCAGCAGCCCCGGGGTTCGGGGAGAGACCCAGTACTTC
TRBJ2-1 | . | . | TRBV7-9 | CASSPRGNTYNEQFF | TGTGCCAGCAGCCCACGCGGGAATACCTACAATGAGCAGTTCTTC
TRBJ1-4 | . | TRBD1 | TRBV4-3 | CASSRLGQGLFF | TGCGCCAGCAGCCGGTTAGGACAGGGGCTGTTTTTT
TRBJ2-3 | few | TRBD2 | TRBV10-1 | CASSESWETSGISTDTQYF | TGCGCCAGCAGTGAGTCGTGGGAGACTAGCGGGATTAGCACAGATACGCAGTATTTT
TRBJ1-2 | . | . | TRBV7-3 | CASSPDRNYGYTF | TGTGCCAGCAGCCCCGACAGAAACTATGGCTACACCTTC